The next 19 T cell receptor beta chains were all read from a single sample in a study of OX40 agonist ivuxolimab in advanced cancers. Data came from immunoSEQ multiplex PCR; TCRdb stores just in-frame clones and leaves some out. The sample shows about 79,000 clones, approximately 85% of them seen only once. The sequences come from CD4+ or CD8+ T cells sorted from blood, collected in a trial of the OX40 agonist ivuxolimab. Source of these receptors: an adult with an advanced solid tumor such as melanoma, head and neck, liver or kidney cancer.

The rearrangement links TRBV28 to TRBJ1-2; 9 nucleotides agree with TRBD1. The CDR3 extends over 14 amino acids. Germline CDR1 is MDHEN and CDR2 is SYDVKM. After removal of 5 bases from V and 10 bases from J, the junction contained 11 bases not matched to a gene. The CDR3 nucleotides read TGTGCCAGCAGTCCAAACCGGGACAGGGACGACTACACCTTC. This codes for CASSPNRDRDDYTF.

The CDR3 DNA sequence: TGTGCCAGCAGTTCCGGGACAGAAGCAGATACGCAGTATTTT. This translates into CASSSGTEADTQYF. The chain combines TRBV11-1 with TRBJ2-3, with TRBD1 identical over 7 bases. J gave up 4 bases and V 6 bases, and 7 bases lay outside the gene matches. This CDR3 has 14 residues. Germline V CDR1 and CDR2: SGHAT, FQDESV (reference sequence).

The V and J genes are TRBV15 and TRBJ2-1; 7 bases map to TRBD2. There are 13 residues in the CDR3. Per germline, CDR1 LNHNV and CDR2 YYDKDF (reference sequence). V shed 3 bases and J 8 bases; nucleotides not matched to a gene: 4. The CDR3 nucleotides are TGTGCCACCAGCAGTTACGCGGGGGATGAGCAGTTCTTC. Translated: CATSSYAGDEQFF.

The V call is TRBV18, the J call TRBJ1-1; tentative D call: TRBD1 (5 bases). V was cut by 6 bases and J by 5 bases, with 25 bases left in between. This CDR3 contains 17 residues. Germline V CDR1 and CDR2: KGHSH, LQKENI. The CDR3 loop is CASSRDPQFLVETEAFF. In DNA, the CDR3 is TGTGCCAGCTCCCGGGACCCTCAGTTCCTTGTAGAAACTGAAGCTTTCTTT.

The J gene is TRBJ2-7, the V gene TRBV30; unclear D gene. The CDR3 consists of 12 residues. Looked up from germline, CDR1 is GTSNPN and CDR2 is SVGIG (reference sequence). The germline V and J ends were trimmed by 3 bases and 7 bases, with 13 bases remaining between them. CDR3 region: CAWSLLAEEQYF. The CDR3 bases are TGTGCCTGGAGCCTTTTAGCAGAGGAGCAGTACTTC.

This clone was recorded only once. The J gene is TRBJ2-7, the V gene TRBV13; 9 bases line up with TRBD2. Per the germline V gene, CDR1 is PRHDT and CDR2 is FYEKMQ (reference sequence). CDR3 size: 17 residues. Trimming removed 1 base from V and 0 bases from J; junction bases left unmatched: 7. As DNA, the CDR3 is TGTGCCAGCAGCTTAGCGGCTAGCGGGACCCTCTCCTACGAGCAGTACTTC. This translates into CASSLAASGTLSYEQYF. Full variable domain (outside the CDR3, taken from reference TRBV13 and TRBJ2-7): AAGVIQSPRHLIKEKRETATLKCYPIPRHDTVYWYQQGPGQDPQFLISFYEKMQSDKGSIPDRFSAQQFSDYHSELNMSSLELGDSALYFCASSLAASGTLSYEQYFGPGTRLTVT.

In its sample, this clone was seen a few times. Sequence at one end of the junction differs from germline and may be a read error. The rearrangement joins TRBV7-7 to TRBJ2-7, with D tentatively TRBD2 (6 bases). CDR3 length equals 13 residues. CDR1 is SSHAT, CDR2 FNYEAQ, per germline (reference sequence). The CDR3 region is CASSLGTQTEQYF. The DNA for the CDR3 is TGTGCTAGCAGCTTAGGGACTCAAACTGAGCAGTACTTC.

This clone showed up just once. The chain recombines TRBV10-3 with TRBJ2-7; the D gene is possibly TRBD2 (5 bases). The CDR3 is made up of 16 amino acids. In germline, CDR1 is ENHRY, CDR2 SYGVKD. V gave up 2 bases and J gave up 4 bases, with 18 bases separating them. CDR3 DNA sequence: TGTGCCATCAGTGAGGGTAAGGTTGGGTCGGGGTACGAGCAGTACTTC. This encodes CAISEGKVGSGYEQYF.

This clone occurred a few times. V gene TRBV27 combines with J gene TRBJ1-5, with D possibly matching TRBD1 (5 bases). V was cut by 1 base and J by 3 bases, with 10 bases left in between. Germline V gene sequence: CDR1 MNHEY, CDR2 SMNVEV (reference sequence). The CDR3 sequence is 15 residues long. The CDR3 DNA follows: TGTGCCAGCAGTTTATTGGGGACTGACAATCAGCCCCAGCATTTT. The encoded protein is CASSLLGTDNQPQHF.

The gene calls are TRBV2 and TRBJ2-3; 10 nucleotides line up with TRBD2. The CDR3 has 14 residues. J lost 6 bases, V lost 8 bases, and 8 bases had no gene match. CDR1 is SNHLY, CDR2 FYNNEI, per germline. CDR3 protein: CASRKAGGYDTQYF. CDR3 bases: TGTGCCAGCCGGAAAGCGGGAGGGTATGATACGCAGTATTTT.

V usage is TRBV13 and J usage is TRBJ1-2; D remains ambiguous. The CDR3 has 14 residues. Germline V gives CDR1 PRHDT, CDR2 FYEKMQ (reference sequence). The V gene lost 0 bases and the J gene lost 4 bases, with 9 bases spanning the gap. In nucleotides, the CDR3 is TGTGCCAGCAGCTTAGGGGGCAGCCGCTATGGCTACACCTTC. Amino acids: CASSLGGSRYGYTF.

The V and J genes are TRBV30 and TRBJ1-6; D remains ambiguous. V lost 0 bases, J lost 4 bases, and 7 bases lay in between. The CDR3 loop spans 14 amino acids. CDR1 GTSNPN and CDR2 SVGIG come from the germline V gene (reference sequence). CDR3 sequence (DNA): TGTGCCTGGAGTGTAGGCGGGTATAATTCACCCCTCCACTTT. Protein product: CAWSVGGYNSPLHF.

V gene TRBV27 combines with J gene TRBJ2-1; D ambiguous. V dropped 5 bases and J dropped 0 bases, with 8 bases sitting between them. The germline CDR1 and CDR2 sequences are MNHEY and SMNVEV (reference sequence). The CDR3 length is 14 residues. The CDR3 sequence is CASSPQSSYNEQFF. CDR3 nucleotides: TGTGCCAGCAGTCCACAGAGCTCCTACAATGAGCAGTTCTTC.

The chain employs TRBV28 and TRBJ2-7, with 9 bases that match TRBD1. Trimming cost V 4 bases and J 2 bases; bases outside gene matches: 3. The CDR3 runs to 14 residues. Germline-derived CDR1 and CDR2 are MDHEN and SYDVKM. CDR3 sequence (DNA): TGTGCCAGCAGTTGGGACAGGGTGACCTACGAGCAGTACTTC. This codes for CASSWDRVTYEQYF. Based on the CDR3 plus reference TRBV28 and TRBJ2-7, the full variable domain is DVKVTQSSRYLVKRTGEKVFLECVQDMDHENMFWYRQDPGLGLRLIYFSYDVKMKEKGDIPEGYSVSREKKERFSLILESASTNQTSMYLCASSWDRVTYEQYFGPGTRLTVT.

The chain carries TRBV27 and TRBJ2-3; 9 bases fit TRBD2. V lost 7 bases to trimming and J lost 1 base; unmatched junction nucleotides: 9. The CDR3 length is 16 residues. Germline V gene lookup returns CDR1 MNHEY and CDR2 SMNVEV (reference sequence). In DNA, the CDR3 is TGTGCCAGCATCGTGTCGCGCGGGGGGGGCACAGATACGCAGTATTTT. Amino acid sequence: CASIVSRGGGTDTQYF.

CDR3 bases: TGTGCCAGCAGCGTAGGAACCCCTAGCGGAGAGACCCAGTACTTC. It codes for CASSVGTPSGETQYF. V and J are TRBV9 and TRBJ2-5; 7 bases are shared with TRBD2. The CDR3 sequence is 15 residues long. V gave up 0 bases and J gave up 4 bases; unmatched junction bases: 6. The germline V gene encodes CDR1 SGDLS and CDR2 YYNGEE. The complete variable domain, with remaining parts taken from reference TRBV9 and TRBJ2-5, reads DSGVTQTPKHLITATGQRVTLRCSPRSGDLSVYWYQQSLDQGLQFLIQYYNGEERAKGNILERFSAQQFPDLHSELNLSSLELGDSALYFCASSVGTPSGETQYFGPGTRLLVL.

The CDR3: CASSGGARQYF. In nucleotides, the CDR3 is TGTGCCAGCAGTGGAGGGGCCCGTCAGTACTTC. The rearrangement joins TRBV6-1 to TRBJ2-7; D tentatively reads TRBD1 or TRBD2 (5 bases each). In germline, CDR1 is MNHNS, CDR2 SASEGT. The CDR3 has 11 residues. V lost 4 bases to trimming and J lost 10 bases, with 11 bases between them.

This rearrangement joins TRBV11-3 to TRBJ2-7, with D perhaps matching TRBD1 (5 bases). CDR1 is SGHNT and CDR2 is YENEEA in the germline V gene. The CDR3 extends over 14 amino acids. V gave up 4 bases and J gave up 8 bases, with 18 bases separating them. The CDR3 DNA follows: TGTGCCAGCAGCTCCTTGGGGCAGCCCCAGAAGCAGTACTTC. Translated: CASSSLGQPQKQYF.

The chain joins TRBV12-5 to TRBJ2-2; D is undetermined. Germline assignment: CDR1 LGHNT and CDR2 FRNRAP. V was pared by 5 bases and J by 5 bases, with 15 bases between. CDR3 size: 15 residues. CDR3 nucleotides: TGTGCTAGTGGTCGGGTAAAAAGGTCGACCGGGGAGCTGTTTTTT. Translation: CASGRVKRSTGELFF.